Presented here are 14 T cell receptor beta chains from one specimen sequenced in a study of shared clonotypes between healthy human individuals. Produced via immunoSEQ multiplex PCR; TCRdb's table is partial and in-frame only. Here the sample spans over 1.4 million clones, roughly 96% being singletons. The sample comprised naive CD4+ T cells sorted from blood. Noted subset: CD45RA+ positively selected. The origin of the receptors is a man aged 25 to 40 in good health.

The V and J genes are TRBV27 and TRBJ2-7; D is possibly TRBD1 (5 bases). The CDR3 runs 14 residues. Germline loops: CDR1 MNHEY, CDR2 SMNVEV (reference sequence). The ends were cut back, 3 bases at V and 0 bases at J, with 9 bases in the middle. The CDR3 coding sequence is TGTGCCAGCAGTTTCCGACAGTTCTCCTACGAGCAGTACTTC. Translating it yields CASSFRQFSYEQYF.

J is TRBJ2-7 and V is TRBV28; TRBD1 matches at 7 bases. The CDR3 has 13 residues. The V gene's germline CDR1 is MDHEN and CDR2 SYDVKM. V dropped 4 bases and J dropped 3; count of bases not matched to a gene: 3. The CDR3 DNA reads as TGTGCCAGCAGTTCGACAGGGCTCTACGAGCAGTACTTC. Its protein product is CASSSTGLYEQYF.

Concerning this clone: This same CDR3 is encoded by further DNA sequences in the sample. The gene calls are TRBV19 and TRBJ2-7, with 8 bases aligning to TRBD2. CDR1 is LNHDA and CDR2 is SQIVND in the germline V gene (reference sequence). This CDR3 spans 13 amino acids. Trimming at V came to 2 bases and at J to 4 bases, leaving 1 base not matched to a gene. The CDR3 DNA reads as TGTGCCAGTAGTATAAGCGGGAGTTACGAGCAGTACTTC. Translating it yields CASSISGSYEQYF.

The CDR3 loop is CASSQSEGGDLYEQYF. Here the CDR3 DNA reads TGCGCCAGCAGTCAATCGGAAGGGGGTGATCTGTACGAGCAGTACTTC. The chain uses TRBV23-1 and TRBJ2-7; possible D gene TRBD1, 6 bases. TRBV23-1 is designated an ORF whose function remains uncertain. Trimming took 0 bases from V and 4 from J, leaving 16 bases between them. The CDR3 has 16 residues.

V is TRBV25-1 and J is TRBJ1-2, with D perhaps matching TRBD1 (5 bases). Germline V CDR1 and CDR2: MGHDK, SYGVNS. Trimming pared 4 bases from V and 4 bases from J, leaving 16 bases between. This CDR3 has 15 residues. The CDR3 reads CASSAAGRAVYGYTF. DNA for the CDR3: TGTGCCAGCAGTGCAGCTGGCAGGGCAGTCTATGGCTACACCTTC.

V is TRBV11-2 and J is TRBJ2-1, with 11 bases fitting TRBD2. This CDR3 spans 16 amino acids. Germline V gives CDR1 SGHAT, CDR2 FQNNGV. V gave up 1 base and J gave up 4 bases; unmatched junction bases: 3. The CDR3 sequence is CASSLVVAGGYNEQFF. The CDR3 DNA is TGTGCCAGCAGCTTAGTCGTAGCGGGAGGGTACAATGAGCAGTTCTTC.

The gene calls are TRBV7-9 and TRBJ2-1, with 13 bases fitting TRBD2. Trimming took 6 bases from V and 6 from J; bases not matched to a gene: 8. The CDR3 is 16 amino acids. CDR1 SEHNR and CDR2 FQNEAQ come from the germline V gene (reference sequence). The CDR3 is CASRSPGLAGSNEQFF. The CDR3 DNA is TGTGCCAGCAGATCACCGGGACTAGCGGGAAGCAATGAGCAGTTCTTC.

The CDR3, as DNA: TGTGCCAGCAGCTTACCCCTGAAAGGACAGGGGGCCTCCTCCTATGGCTACACCTTC. Translating gives CASSLPLKGQGASSYGYTF. The chain uses TRBV7-9 and TRBJ1-2, with TRBD1 matching over 11 bases. This CDR3 has 19 residues. The V gene end was trimmed by 2 bases and the J gene end by 4 bases; junction bases not matched to a gene: 15. Germline V gene data show CDR1 as SEHNR and CDR2 as FQNEAQ (reference sequence).

The CDR3 nucleotides read TGTGCCAGCAGTTTGATGGGCCAGAACACTGAAGCTTTCTTT. It is translated as CASSLMGQNTEAFF. This chain uses TRBV7-9 with TRBJ1-1, with D hard to call. The CDR3 is made up of 14 amino acids. With 6 bases removed from V and 1 base from J, the gap between germline ends came to 12 bases. Looked up from germline, CDR1 is SEHNR and CDR2 is FQNEAQ (reference sequence).

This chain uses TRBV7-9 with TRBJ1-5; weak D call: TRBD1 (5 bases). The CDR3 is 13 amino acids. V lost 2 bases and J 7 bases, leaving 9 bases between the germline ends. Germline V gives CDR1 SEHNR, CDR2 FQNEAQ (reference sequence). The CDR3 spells CASSLRDDQPQHF. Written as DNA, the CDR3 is TGTGCCAGCAGCTTAAGGGACGACCAGCCCCAGCATTTT.

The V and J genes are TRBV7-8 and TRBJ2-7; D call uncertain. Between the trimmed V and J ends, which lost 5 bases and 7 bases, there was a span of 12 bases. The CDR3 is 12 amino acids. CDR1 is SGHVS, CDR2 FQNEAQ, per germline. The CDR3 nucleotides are TGTGCCAGCAGCGGAGCAGAAGGAGAGCAGTACTTC. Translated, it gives CASSGAEGEQYF.

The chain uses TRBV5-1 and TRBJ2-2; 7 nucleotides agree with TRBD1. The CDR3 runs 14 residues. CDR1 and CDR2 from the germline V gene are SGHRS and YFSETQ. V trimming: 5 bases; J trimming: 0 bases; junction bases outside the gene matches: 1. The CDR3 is CASRGQPNTGELFF. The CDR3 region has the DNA TGCGCCAGCAGGGGACAGCCGAACACCGGGGAGCTGTTTTTT.

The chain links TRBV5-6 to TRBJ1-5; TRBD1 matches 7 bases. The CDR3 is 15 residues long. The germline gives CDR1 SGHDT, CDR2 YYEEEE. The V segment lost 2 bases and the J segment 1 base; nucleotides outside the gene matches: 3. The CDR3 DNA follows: TGTGCCAGCAGCTTAGGGACAGACAGCAATCAGCCCCAGCATTTT. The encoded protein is CASSLGTDSNQPQHF.

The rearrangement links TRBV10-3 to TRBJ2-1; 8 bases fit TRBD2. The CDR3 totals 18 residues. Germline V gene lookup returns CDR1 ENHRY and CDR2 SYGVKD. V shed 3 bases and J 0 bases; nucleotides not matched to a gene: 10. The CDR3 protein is CAISESIAGRGSYNEQFF. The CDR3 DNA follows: TGTGCCATCAGTGAATCAATAGCGGGAAGGGGCTCCTACAATGAGCAGTTCTTC.